The 21 T cell receptor beta chains in this list originate from one sample, sequenced in a study of T cell repertoires in cytomegalovirus infection. These TCRs' antigens remain unknown. One entry per CDR3 protein, called by TCRdb with MiXCR from the reads. The table shows approximately 730,000 distinct CDR3 sequences, with 30% to 40% occurring only once. Here the sequenced sample was cultured PBMCs, taken from culture after CMV antigen stimulation. The receptors shown here come from a human donor in good health (CMV status not recorded). Some clones in this sample may be carry-over from other donors' samples.

V gene TRBV20-1 combines with J gene TRBJ2-5; D possibly matches TRBD1 or TRBD2 (6 bases each). Germline assignment: CDR1 DFQATT and CDR2 SNEGSKA (reference sequence). The V end was cut by 6 bases, the J end by 7 bases, with 21 bases between. The CDR3 totals 14 residues. The CDR3, as DNA: TGCAGTGCCCTTCTCCGGGGGCGGTTTGGGACCCAGTACTTC. As protein: CSALLRGRFGTQYF.

The chain combines TRBV12-3 or TRBV12-4 with TRBJ2-7; D not certain. With 0 bases removed from V and 9 bases from J, the gap between germline ends came to 9 bases. The CDR3 has 12 residues. The CDR3 DNA reads as TGTGCCAGCAGTTTAGCAGGGTATGGGCAGTACTTC. Amino acid sequence: CASSLAGYGQYF.

The chain is built from TRBV12-3 or TRBV12-4 and TRBJ1-6, with D hard to call. CDR3 length equals 12 residues. Trimming took 6 bases from V and 10 from J, leaving 10 bases between them. The CDR3 region is CASSTSRSPLHF. CDR3 nucleotide sequence: TGTGCCAGCAGCACTTCCCGCTCACCCCTCCACTTT.

The chain couples TRBV12-3 or TRBV12-4 to TRBJ2-1; 9 bases line up with TRBD1. Trimming removed 6 bases from V and 6 bases from J; junction bases left unmatched: 9. The CDR3 extends over 15 amino acids. CDR3 protein: CASRLDPGQGNEQFF. The CDR3 DNA follows: TGTGCCAGCAGACTCGATCCGGGACAGGGCAATGAGCAGTTCTTC.

This clonotype appeared once. This rearrangement joins TRBV5-4 to TRBJ2-1, with 7 bases fitting TRBD2. The CDR3 contains 16 residues. V shed 0 bases and J 2 bases; nucleotides not matched to a gene: 5. The germline V gene has CDR1 SGHNT and CDR2 YYREEE (reference sequence). The CDR3 region is CASSLDISGAYNEQFF. The DNA for the CDR3 is TGTGCCAGCAGCTTGGATATAAGCGGGGCCTACAATGAGCAGTTCTTC.

The chain recombines TRBV10-3 with TRBJ2-1; D unclear. The CDR3 runs 13 residues. Looked up from germline, CDR1 is ENHRY and CDR2 is SYGVKD. The V end was cut by 4 bases, the J end by 11 bases, with 15 bases between. CDR3 in DNA: TGTGCCATCAGTGGGTCGACCCACGGTAAGCAGTTCTTC. Amino acids: CAISGSTHGKQFF.

This clonotype showed up just a few times. This chain joins TRBV29-1 and TRBJ2-1; D gene uncertain. The CDR3 has 12 residues. Germline V gene data show CDR1 as SQVTM and CDR2 as ANQGSEA. V lost 4 bases and J lost 7, with 11 bases in between. Here the CDR3 DNA reads TGCAGCGTTGTAATTGGGGATAATGAGCAGTTCTTC. Translating gives CSVVIGDNEQFF.

This clonotype was seen only a few times. The rearrangement links TRBV20-1 to TRBJ1-2, with D unresolved. V dropped 3 bases and J dropped 3 bases, with 8 bases sitting between them. Looked up from germline, CDR1 is DFQATT and CDR2 is SNEGSKA (reference sequence). The CDR3 runs to 12 residues. The CDR3 protein is CSASPDYYGYTF. DNA of the CDR3: TGCAGTGCTAGCCCGGATTACTATGGCTACACCTTC.

The chain joins TRBV27 to TRBJ1-5, with a possible D match to TRBD1 (6 bases). Germline loops: CDR1 MNHEY, CDR2 SMNVEV (reference sequence). V lost 7 bases and J lost 3, with 16 bases in between. The CDR3 extends over 15 amino acids. The CDR3 nucleotides read TGTGCCAGCAAGGGGGAGAGCGGGAACAATCAGCCCCAGCATTTT. It codes for CASKGESGNNQPQHF.

The rearrangement joins TRBV7-9 to TRBJ2-7; 10 bases agree with TRBD2. This CDR3 is 17 amino acids long. Germline V gene data show CDR1 as SEHNR and CDR2 as FQNEAQ (reference sequence). Trimming at V came to 8 bases and at J to 3 bases, leaving 16 bases not matched to a gene. CDR3 DNA: TGTGCCAGCGCTAAGCTCTTCCGCGGGACTAGCGACTACGAGCAGTACTTC. Protein product: CASAKLFRGTSDYEQYF.

The chain employs TRBV7-8 and TRBJ1-2, with 8 nucleotides matching TRBD1. V lost 5 bases, J lost 4 bases, and 6 bases stayed unmatched. The CDR3 has 14 residues. Germline V lookup: CDR1 SGHVS, CDR2 FQNEAQ. Here the CDR3 reads CASSHTGGSYGYTF. CDR3 nucleotides: TGTGCCAGCAGCCATACAGGGGGGAGCTATGGCTACACCTTC.

The chain links TRBV5-4 to TRBJ2-5; 10 positions match TRBD2. The CDR3 is 15 amino acids. V shed 2 bases and J 3 bases; nucleotides not matched to a gene: 4. CDR1 is SGHNT and CDR2 is YYREEE in the germline V gene (reference sequence). DNA of the CDR3: TGTGCCAGCAGCTTAACTAGCGGGATCGAAGAGACCCAGTACTTC. Encoded protein: CASSLTSGIEETQYF. The variable domain in full, completed from reference TRBV5-4 and TRBJ2-5, reads ETGVTQSPTHLIKTRGQQVTLRCSSQSGHNTVSWYQQALGQGPQFIFQYYREEENGRGNFPPRFSGLQFPNYSSELNVNALELDDSALYLCASSLTSGIEETQYFGPGTRLLVL.

The CDR3 loop reads CAISNRDPRSQYF. In DNA, the CDR3 is TGTGCCATCAGTAACCGGGACCCAAGAAGCCAGTACTTC. V gene TRBV10-3 combines with J gene TRBJ2-5; the D call may be TRBD1 or TRBD2 (5 bases each). The CDR3 consists of 13 residues. Germline values: CDR1 ENHRY, CDR2 SYGVKD. Trimming removed 5 bases at V and 10 bases at J, with 17 bases between.

The V call is TRBV7-9, the J call TRBJ2-1, with 9 nucleotides matching TRBD1. Germline trimming cut 4 bases from V and 5 bases from J; bases unmatched to any gene: 3. Germline loops: CDR1 SEHNR, CDR2 FQNEAQ (reference sequence). The CDR3 has 14 amino acids. The CDR3 region is CASSSTGGNNEQFF. Written as DNA, the CDR3 is TGTGCCAGCAGCTCGACAGGGGGTAACAATGAGCAGTTCTTC.

CDR3 in amino acids: CASSDGGGAGTQYF. As DNA, the CDR3 is TGTGCCAGCAGTGATGGCGGGGGGGCCGGGACCCAGTACTTC. The V call is TRBV2, the J call TRBJ2-5; the match to TRBD2 covers 9 bases. Germline values: CDR1 SNHLY, CDR2 FYNNEI. The CDR3 covers 14 residues. V lost 3 bases, J lost 7 bases, and 6 bases stayed unmatched.

In this sample, this clonotype turned up a few times. The genes are TRBV12-3 or TRBV12-4 and TRBJ1-3; D is unclear. The CDR3 runs 14 residues. V lost 1 base and J lost 4, with 8 bases in between. The CDR3 DNA follows: TGTGCCAGCAGTTTAGGGGTTGCCGGAAACACCATATATTTT. The encoded protein is CASSLGVAGNTIYF.

This clonotype was observed at least ten times. The rearrangement joins TRBV7-8 to TRBJ2-3; 11 bases agree with TRBD2. The germline gives CDR1 SGHVS, CDR2 FQNEAQ. This CDR3 has 21 amino acids. The junction had 20 bases not matched to a gene; V was cut back by 3 bases and J by 3 bases. The CDR3 nucleotides are TGTGCCAGCAGCTTCTTTACCGCTAGCGGGAGGAGCGGTGTCACGACAGATACGCAGTATTTT. Encoded protein: CASSFFTASGRSGVTTDTQYF.

This clonotype occurred many times. DNA for the CDR3: TGTGCCAGCAACTACGGGCCTATCGTTGAAAAACTGTTTTTT. Protein sequence: CASNYGPIVEKLFF. The chain links TRBV7-2 to TRBJ1-4; D not certain. V was pared by 7 bases and J by 7 bases, with 16 bases between. The CDR3 is made up of 14 amino acids. Looked up from germline, CDR1 is SGHTA and CDR2 is FQGNSA.

The V gene is TRBV6-2 or TRBV6-3, the J gene TRBJ2-2, with D tentatively TRBD1 (6 bases). This CDR3 has 14 residues. V was cut by 8 bases and J by 2 bases, with 12 bases left in between. Germline V gene sequence: CDR1 MNHEY, CDR2 SVGEGT. DNA of the CDR3: TGTGCCAGCGCCCTAGGGGGAAACACCGGGGAGCTGTTTTTT. Amino acids: CASALGGNTGELFF.

The chain combines TRBV7-2 with TRBJ1-2, with D tentatively TRBD1 (6 bases). The CDR3 loop spans 16 amino acids. The V end was cut by 5 bases, the J end by 4 bases, with 20 bases between. The V gene's germline CDR1 is SGHTA and CDR2 FQGNSA. In nucleotides, the CDR3 is TGTGCCAGCAGCAATCGCCTCGGGGGGCTCTCCTATGGCTACACCTTC. It is translated as CASSNRLGGLSYGYTF.

V usage is TRBV27 and J usage is TRBJ2-5; 9 nucleotides line up with TRBD1. Losses at the gene ends were 5 bases for V and 4 bases for J; bases not matched to a gene: 8. This CDR3 contains 15 residues. Germline CDR1 and CDR2: MNHEY and SMNVEV (reference sequence). CDR3 DNA: TGTGCCAGCAGTCCAACGGGACAGGGTCCAGAGACCCAGTACTTC. Encoded protein: CASSPTGQGPETQYF.